These 29 T cell receptor beta chains originate from one sample sequenced in a study of T cell responses to AZD1222 COVID-19 vaccine. Only in-frame clones appear in the TCRdb table, and some are missing; sequencing was by immunoSEQ multiplex PCR. The sample lists 250,000 to 300,000 clones; approximately 94% were seen once. The source material was peripheral blood, sampled 28 days after the second AZD1222 dose. The source of these receptors is an adult who received the AZD1222 COVID-19 vaccine.

The CDR3 is CASSESGDRVTGYTF. The CDR3 DNA follows: TGTGCCAGCAGTGAATCGGGGGACAGGGTGACAGGCTACACCTTC. This chain joins TRBV25-1 and TRBJ1-2; 9 bases map to TRBD1. This CDR3 has 15 amino acids. Germline CDR1 MGHDK, CDR2 SYGVNS. J gave up 8 bases and V 1 base, and 8 bases lay outside the gene matches.

The rearrangement uses TRBV6-6 and TRBJ2-4, with D perhaps TRBD1 or TRBD2 (6 bases each). V was shortened by 6 bases and J by 9 bases, with 12 bases between the two germline ends. This CDR3 is built from 12 residues. CDR1 and CDR2 from the germline V gene are MNHNY and SVGAGI (reference sequence). The CDR3 coding sequence is TGTGCCAGCAGCCCGGGGGCTGGCATTCAGTACTTC. This encodes CASSPGAGIQYF.

This clone was counted a single time. V gene TRBV7-3 combines with J gene TRBJ2-2; TRBD1 matches 7 bases. This CDR3 contains 16 residues. Germline values: CDR1 SGHTA, CDR2 FQGTGA. V shed 5 bases, J shed 3 bases, and the junction held 9 bases outside the gene matches. CDR3 nucleotides: TGTGCCAGCAGCCCACGAGGGGACAGTTACACCGGGGAGCTGTTTTTT. It translates to CASSPRGDSYTGELFF.

The rearrangement links TRBV5-1 to TRBJ1-6, with no clear D. V gave up 1 base and J gave up 0 bases, with 8 bases separating them. Germline V gene data show CDR1 as SGHRS and CDR2 as YFSETQ. The CDR3 covers 16 residues. The CDR3 DNA follows: TGCGCCAGCAGCTTGAGCCCCAGCTCCTATAATTCACCCCTCCACTTT. The encoded protein is CASSLSPSSYNSPLHF.

The chain recombines TRBV6-1 with TRBJ1-5; 9 bases line up with TRBD1. This CDR3 comprises 15 residues. Germline CDR1 MNHNS, CDR2 SASEGT. After removal of 2 bases from V and 5 bases from J, the junction contained 4 bases not matched to a gene. CDR3: CASSEFWDRDQPQHF. CDR3 nucleotides: TGTGCCAGCAGTGAATTCTGGGACAGGGATCAGCCCCAGCATTTT.

This clone appeared a single time. The gene calls are TRBV28 and TRBJ2-7; no clear D. The germline CDR1 and CDR2 sequences are MDHEN and SYDVKM. The CDR3 is 14 residues long. The ends were cut back, 4 bases at V and 0 bases at J, with 10 bases in the middle. CDR3 nucleotides: TGTGCCAGCAGTTCCAGAGTTAGCTCCTACGAGCAGTACTTC. Its translation is CASSSRVSSYEQYF.

The chain recombines TRBV11-2 with TRBJ2-5; TRBD1 or TRBD2 may be the D gene (6 bases each). This CDR3 comprises 15 residues. Germline CDR1 reads SGHAT; CDR2 reads FQNNGV. The V end lost 0 bases, the J end lost 5 bases, and 13 bases lay between the germline ends. The chain's CDR3 is CASSLDPLGGETQYF. The CDR3 DNA sequence: TGTGCCAGCAGCTTAGATCCTCTAGGGGGGGAGACCCAGTACTTC.

This clone was recorded once. The chain couples TRBV28 to TRBJ1-5; a possible D gene is TRBD1 (6 bases). This CDR3 comprises 19 residues. Trimming took off 2 bases at V and 0 bases at J, with 20 bases between the two ends. Germline assignment: CDR1 MDHEN and CDR2 SYDVKM. The CDR3 DNA reads as TGTGCCAGCAGTTTAAACCCAGGGGACATCTATCTTAGCAATCAGCCCCAGCATTTT. Its translation is CASSLNPGDIYLSNQPQHF.

The gene calls are TRBV30 and TRBJ1-1; D ambiguous. Per germline, CDR1 GTSNPN and CDR2 SVGIG (reference sequence). With 0 bases removed from V and 1 base from J, the gap between germline ends came to 12 bases. The CDR3 runs 15 residues. The CDR3: CAWSVKGTANTEAFF. In nucleotides, the CDR3 is TGTGCCTGGAGTGTCAAGGGAACAGCGAACACTGAAGCTTTCTTT.

The V call is TRBV7-9, the J call TRBJ1-3; D unclear. Trimming shortened V by 5 bases and J by 4 bases, and 21 bases separated the two germline ends. The V gene's germline CDR1 is SEHNR and CDR2 FQNEAQ (reference sequence). The CDR3 extends over 17 amino acids. CDR3 in amino acids: CASSVPTEQWEGNTIYF. The CDR3 DNA sequence: TGTGCCAGCAGCGTCCCCACGGAACAGTGGGAAGGAAACACCATATATTTT.

The J gene is TRBJ2-7, the V gene TRBV28; D is undetermined. Germline loops: CDR1 MDHEN, CDR2 SYDVKM. Between the trimmed V and J ends, which lost 2 bases and 3 bases, there was a span of 11 bases. The CDR3 runs 14 residues. This chain's CDR3 is CASSLRPPVYEQYF. In DNA form, the CDR3 reads TGTGCCAGCAGTTTACGCCCCCCCGTCTACGAGCAGTACTTC.

This chain uses TRBV2 with TRBJ2-6, with D tentatively TRBD1 (7 bases). Trimming left V 1 base short and J 1 base short, with 14 bases between. CDR3 length: 18 residues. Germline V lookup: CDR1 SNHLY, CDR2 FYNNEI. CDR3 nucleotides: TGTGCCAGCAGTGAAGAGGAGGGGGCGGTTTCTGGGGCCAACGTCCTGACTTTC. Its protein product is CASSEEEGAVSGANVLTF.

This sequence joins TRBV11-2 and TRBJ1-3, with D possibly matching TRBD1 (5 bases). Germline CDR1 and CDR2: SGHAT and FQNNGV. There are 16 residues in the CDR3. Trimming took off 5 bases at V and 0 bases at J, with 14 bases between the two ends. This CDR3 reads CASSRGGYLSGNTIYF. The DNA of the CDR3 is TGTGCCAGCAGCCGGGGCGGATACCTCTCTGGAAACACCATATATTTT.

The J gene is TRBJ2-7, the V gene TRBV5-6; D remains unclear. CDR1 is SGHDT, CDR2 YYEEEE, per germline. This CDR3 has 16 residues. V gave up 0 bases and J gave up 1 base, with 14 bases separating them. CDR3 protein: CASSLGPTRGSYEQYF. CDR3 in DNA: TGTGCCAGCAGCTTGGGCCCCACCCGCGGTTCCTACGAGCAGTACTTC.

J is TRBJ1-4 and V is TRBV28; TRBD1 aligns across 7 bases. This CDR3 has 14 amino acids. In germline, CDR1 is MDHEN, CDR2 SYDVKM. The J segment lost 7 bases and the V segment lost 2 bases, leaving 4 bases of the junction unmatched. The CDR3 bases are TGTGCCAGCAGTTTAAACAGGGGCGGTGAAAAACTGTTTTTT. Its protein is CASSLNRGGEKLFF.

As for this clone: The same CDR3 also results from other DNA sequences found in this sample. V and J are TRBV6-5 and TRBJ1-5, with D tentatively TRBD1 (5 bases). There are 14 residues in the CDR3. Trimming left V 4 bases short and J 4 bases short, with 11 bases between. Germline assignment: CDR1 MNHEY and CDR2 SVGAGI. This chain's CDR3 is CASSLGRRNQPQHF. The CDR3 nucleotides are TGTGCCAGCAGTTTGGGACGGAGGAATCAGCCCCAGCATTTT.

The rearrangement uses TRBV4-3 and TRBJ1-1; D may be TRBD1 (5 bases). Trimming shortened V by 0 bases and J by 4 bases, and 18 bases separated the two germline ends. CDR3 length equals 17 residues. In germline, CDR1 is LGHNA, CDR2 YSLEER. CDR3 amino acids: CASSQDLQGPWGTEAFF. In DNA form, the CDR3 reads TGCGCCAGCAGCCAAGATCTGCAGGGACCCTGGGGCACTGAAGCTTTCTTT.

The chain couples TRBV28 to TRBJ1-1; D might be TRBD1 (5 bases). This CDR3 contains 14 residues. V lost 6 bases to trimming and J lost 3 bases, with 14 bases between them. Germline CDR1 and CDR2: MDHEN and SYDVKM. The CDR3 nucleotides are TGTGCCAGCAGGCCCCTTGGGGCTTACACTGAAGCTTTCTTT. Encoded protein: CASRPLGAYTEAFF.

The chain uses TRBV7-2 and TRBJ2-7; possible D gene TRBD2, 6 bases. This CDR3 region has 14 residues. V lost 4 bases and J lost 0, with 10 bases in between. The germline CDR1 and CDR2 sequences are SGHTA and FQGNSA. The CDR3 region has the DNA TGTGCCAGCAGCTCCCGGGGGAGCTCCTACGAGCAGTACTTC. The encoded protein is CASSSRGSSYEQYF.

The chain recombines TRBV28 with TRBJ2-5, with D perhaps TRBD1 or TRBD2 (6 bases each). Trimming removed 1 base at V and 5 bases at J, with 14 bases between. Germline values: CDR1 MDHEN, CDR2 SYDVKM. This CDR3 spans 15 amino acids. CDR3 region: CASSLLFRGPETQYF. CDR3 nucleotide sequence: TGTGCCAGCAGTTTATTATTCCGGGGGCCGGAGACCCAGTACTTC.

About this clone itself: A read error may account for a junction end that differs from germline. The chain combines TRBV5-6 with TRBJ2-7, with TRBD1 identical over 10 bases. Germline V CDR1 and CDR2: SGHDT, YYEEEE. The CDR3 consists of 13 residues. This CDR3 is CASSFGQGVPPDF. The CDR3 DNA reads as TGTGCCAGCAGCTTCGGACAGGGGGTCCCCCCGGACTTC.

The chain is built from TRBV30 and TRBJ2-7, with 12 bases aligning to TRBD2. The germline CDR1 and CDR2 sequences are GTSNPN and SVGIG (reference sequence). The V and J ends lost 3 bases and 1 base, in that order; junction bases with no gene match: 1. The CDR3 totals 14 residues. CDR3 nucleotide sequence: TGTGCCTGGAGAGGACTAGCGGGATCCTACGAGCAGTACTTC. It codes for CAWRGLAGSYEQYF.

The rearrangement links TRBV10-3 to TRBJ2-2; 7 nucleotides line up with TRBD1. This CDR3 comprises 13 residues. Germline assignment: CDR1 ENHRY and CDR2 SYGVKD. J was trimmed by 5 bases and V by 7 bases; bases with no gene match: 4. This CDR3 reads CAITRTGTGELFF. The CDR3 DNA reads as TGTGCCATCACTCGGACAGGAACCGGGGAGCTGTTTTTT.

The J gene is TRBJ2-7, the V gene TRBV10-2; D uncertain. V was trimmed by 4 bases and J by 2 bases, leaving 15 bases between them. This CDR3 is built from 15 residues. The germline gives CDR1 WSHSY, CDR2 SAAADI. CDR3 bases: TGCGCCAGCAGTGGAGGTAGAGGCGGAACCTACGAGCAGTACTTC. As protein: CASSGGRGGTYEQYF.

The chain employs TRBV27 and TRBJ2-2; D is perhaps TRBD2 (5 bases). The length of the CDR3 is 13 residues. CDR1 and CDR2 (germline): MNHEY, SMNVEV (reference sequence). V lost 5 bases and J lost 5, with 9 bases in between. CDR3 DNA sequence: TGTGCCAGCAGTCCCCGGAGGACCGGGGAGCTGTTTTTT. Its protein product is CASSPRRTGELFF.

The chain carries TRBV13 and TRBJ1-1; D gene uncertain. Looked up from germline, CDR1 is PRHDT and CDR2 is FYEKMQ (reference sequence). The CDR3 spans 13 residues. The V end was cut by 4 bases, the J end by 4 bases, with 10 bases between. CDR3 residues: CASSSWGGTEAFF. The DNA of the CDR3 is TGTGCCAGCAGCTCCTGGGGAGGCACTGAAGCTTTCTTT.

In its sample, this clone was seen once. The V gene is TRBV19, the J gene TRBJ1-5; no reliable D call. The CDR3 totals 13 residues. The V end was cut by 8 bases, the J end by 0 bases, with 8 bases between. Germline V lookup: CDR1 LNHDA, CDR2 SQIVND (reference sequence). The CDR3 DNA follows: TGTGCCAGTGCCGGGCTTAGCAATCAGCCCCAGCATTTT. It is translated as CASAGLSNQPQHF.

This chain connects TRBV10-3 to TRBJ1-4; 8 positions agree with TRBD1. Germline CDR1 ENHRY, CDR2 SYGVKD. The CDR3 is 15 residues long. Trimming removed 3 bases from V and 1 base from J; junction bases left unmatched: 1. The CDR3 is CAISEQGGTNEKLFF. The CDR3, as DNA: TGTGCCATCAGTGAACAGGGGGGAACTAATGAAAAACTGTTTTTT.

This chain links TRBV9 with TRBJ1-2; D is uncertain. CDR1 and CDR2 from the germline V gene are SGDLS and YYNGEE. V was pared by 5 bases and J by 8 bases, with 13 bases between. The CDR3 is 12 residues long. The CDR3 DNA follows: TGTGCCAGCAGGGCTCCCCTGGGGGGCTACACCTTC. It yields the protein CASRAPLGGYTF.